The text below deals with one TCR beta chain. As yet, its antigen is unknown. The split of CD4+ cells yielded CD45RA+ naive and CD45RA-negative memory subsets. The data were taken from a study of shared clonotypes between healthy human individuals. The CDR3 spans 16 residues. Looked up from germline, CDR1 is SGHDT and CDR2 is YYEEEE. V was shortened by 5 bases and J by 0 bases, with 18 bases between the two germline ends. Findings and caveats of the study: Compared with memory subsets, naive subsets generally had larger estimated richness. The genetic and exposure-history diversity represented was limited by few donors.

The assay was immunoSEQ multiplex PCR, and TCRdb's table has in-frame clones only and misses some. The table includes around 2,000,000 clones, 90% to 95% detected once. What was sequenced was naive CD4+ T cells sorted from blood. The subset was: CD45RA+ positively selected. This receptor was obtained from a man younger than 35 in good health. The chain couples TRBV5-6 to TRBJ2-7; a possible D gene is TRBD2 (7 bases). The CDR3 DNA follows: TGTGCCAGCAGTTTATTAGGGGGGGCCGGCTCCTACGAGCAGTACTTC. This translates into CASSLLGGAGSYEQYF. Full variable domain (missing parts from reference TRBV5-6 and TRBJ2-7): DAGVTQSPTHLIKTRGQQVTLRCSPKSGHDTVSWYQQALGQGPQFIFQYYEEEERQRGNFPDRFSGHQFPNYSSELNVNALLLGDSALYLCASSLLGGAGSYEQYFGPGTRLTVT.